Listed below are T cell receptor beta chains from one sample, sequenced in a study of blood T cell repertoires in COVID-19. The table came from immunoSEQ multiplex PCR; TCRdb's copy has only in-frame clones and leaves some out. The repertoire holds around 290,000 clones, with approximately 89% as singletons. Sequencing was carried out using PBMCs or T cells enriched from blood (not recorded which). Receptors originate from a woman under 30 who had recovered from COVID-19. The CDR3 runs from the conserved cysteine through the conserved F or W. The D gene is left open where the match is weak. Rows may omit the clone size; those that give it use once, few, many or a size class.

D gene	V gene	J gene	clone size	CDR3 DNA	CDR3 protein
TRBD1	TRBV19	TRBJ1-5	once	TGTGCCAGTAGGGGACAGGTTTTAATTGGCAATCAGCCCCAGCATTTT	CASRGQVLIGNQPQHF
NA	TRBV4-3	TRBJ1-1	NA	TGCGCCAGCAGCCAAGTAGGGGAGGTTGGTGAAGCTTTCTTT	CASSQVGEVGEAFF
TRBD2	TRBV7-9	TRBJ2-1	NA	TGTGCCAGCAGCTTAGGGCGGGAGAGCTCCTACAATGAGCAGTTCTTC	CASSLGRESSYNEQFF
NA	TRBV11-2	TRBJ2-3	NA	TGTGCCAGCAGCTCCTACATAGCTACGCAGTATTTT	CASSSYIATQYF
NA	TRBV6-5	TRBJ2-1	NA	TGTGCCAGCAGTTCGGGACATACGTACAATGAGCAGTTCTTC	CASSSGHTYNEQFF
NA	TRBV18	TRBJ1-1	NA	TGTGCCAGCTCCCAAAGCCGGACAGCTCTGAACACTGAAGCTTTCTTT	CASSQSRTALNTEAFF
TRBD1	TRBV3-1/TRBV3-2	TRBJ1-6	NA	TGTGCCAGCAGCCAAGGGGACAGGGCTGATTCACCCCTCCACTTT	CASSQGDRADSPLHF
NA	TRBV11-3	TRBJ2-7	NA	TGTGCCAGCAGCCTATCGCGCCTGAGTACTGACGAGCAGTACTTC	CASSLSRLSTDEQYF
TRBD2	TRBV5-1	TRBJ2-7	NA	TGCGCCAGCAGCTGGGGGGGTGCTATCTTGGGCGAGCAGTACTTC	CASSWGGAILGEQYF
NA	TRBV7-9	TRBJ1-6	once	TGTGCCAGCAGCCTCGGACAGCGACAGAGCTCCTATAATTCACCCCTCCACTTT	CASSLGQRQSSYNSPLHF
TRBD2	TRBV2	TRBJ2-2	NA	TGTGCCAGGGGACTAGCGGGATCAGACACCTCGAACACCGGGGAGCTGTTTTTT	CARGLAGSDTSNTGELFF
TRBD1	TRBV7-8	TRBJ2-7	once	TGTGCCAGCAGCGCTGACAGGGTTCCGAACGAGCAGTACTTC	CASSADRVPNEQYF
NA	TRBV12-5	TRBJ1-1	once	TGTGCTAGTGGTTTGGTCGTTGGAGGAGGTAACACTGAAGCTTTCTTT	CASGLVVGGGNTEAFF
NA	TRBV5-6	TRBJ2-7	NA	TGTGCCAGCAGCTTTGGGGCAGCAGCGTGGGAGTACTTC	CASSFGAAAWEYF
NA	TRBV9	TRBJ2-7	NA	TGTGCCAGCAGCGTAGATCTGACTACGGCCTACGAGCAGTACTTC	CASSVDLTTAYEQYF
NA	TRBV3-1/TRBV3-2	TRBJ2-1	NA	TGTGCCAGCAGCACATACCCGGGGGTAGCCGAGCAGTTCTTC	CASSTYPGVAEQFF
NA	TRBV7-2	TRBJ2-1	NA	TGTGCCACGACTGCAGACCAGTACAATGAGCAGTTCTTC	CATTADQYNEQFF
NA	TRBV4-1	TRBJ2-5	NA	TGCGCCAGCAGCCTTCTAGGGGGACTAAAAGAGACCCAGTACTTC	CASSLLGGLKETQYF
NA	TRBV25-1	TRBJ2-7	NA	TGTGCCAGCAGAGGGGCAGAAGATACGAAGCAGTACTTC	CASRGAEDTKQYF
NA	TRBV4-1	TRBJ1-2	NA	TGCGCCAGCAGCCTCCGTAGTCAGGGCGCCTATGGCTACACCTTC	CASSLRSQGAYGYTF
TRBD2	TRBV7-3	TRBJ2-1	NA	TGTGCCAGCAGCTTGACACCGCGGGAGGGCCGGAATGAGCAGTTCTTC	CASSLTPREGRNEQFF
TRBD2	TRBV18	TRBJ2-5	NA	TGTGCCAGCTCACCACTCCCTCCTAGCGGCCCTCTCCAAGAGACCCAGTACTTC	CASSPLPPSGPLQETQYF
TRBD1	TRBV6-5	TRBJ2-7	NA	TGTGCCAGCAGCAGGGACAGGGGTGGCGAGCAGTACTTC	CASSRDRGGEQYF
NA	TRBV6-4	TRBJ1-5	NA	TGTGCCAGCAGTTCGGTTGGCAATCAGCCCCAGCATTTT	CASSSVGNQPQHF
NA	TRBV15	TRBJ1-5	NA	TGTGCCACCAGCAGCGGAGGGGTGAGGCTTAGCAATCAGCCCCAGCATTTT	CATSSGGVRLSNQPQHF
TRBD2	TRBV6-1	TRBJ2-7	NA	TGTGCCAGCAAGGGGAATACTAGCGGGAGGGCCTTGCAGTACTTC	CASKGNTSGRALQYF
NA	TRBV28	TRBJ1-3	once	TGTGCCAGCAGTTTACCGGGGAGCTCTGGAAACACCATATATTTT	CASSLPGSSGNTIYF
NA	TRBV5-8	TRBJ1-1	NA	TGTGCCAGCAGCTTTGAAGCCGGTGCCACTGAAGCTTTCTTT	CASSFEAGATEAFF